This T cell receptor (beta chain) emerged from a study of vaccination and CD4 T cells after COVID-19. Study-wide background: Overlapping SARS-CoV-2, HCoV-NL63, HCoV-OC43 and HCoV-229E spike peptides were used to stimulate cells.

Regarding treatment: approximately 10-day PBMC culture with coronavirus spike peptide pools or control peptides (ViraFEST assay). This clonotype was detected only a few times. Its antigen is not known. Notes on the study in general: Relatively few convalescent patients and no early post-infection timepoints were analyzed. Median numbers of SARS-CoV-2-reactive clonotypes increased from approximately 21 to 40 (not a significant change).

Sequence data for DNA of cultured CD4+ T cells were generated by the Oncomine TCR Beta short-read assay. Each CDR3 protein gets one entry after TCRdb re-called the PCR reads with MiXCR. The sample contains approximately 20,000 distinct CDR3 sequences, about three fifths of which appear only once. CDR1 is LNHNV, CDR2 YYDKDF, per germline (reference sequence). The CDR3 is 11 residues long. Trimming at V came to 6 bases and at J to 6 bases, leaving 1 base not matched to a gene. The clonotype comes from a human donor who had recovered from COVID-19. The chain couples TRBV15 to TRBJ1-1; 7 bases agree with TRBD1. The material sequenced was CD4+ T cells from blood, cultured in vitro. The CDR3 spells CATRGTAEAFF. The CDR3 coding sequence is TGTGCCACCAGAGGGACAGCTGAAGCTTTCTTT.